The clone carrying this T cell receptor beta chain has ten or more counts. What it binds is unknown. The sample belongs to a study of neurological immune-mediated disorders. Every sequencing run generated in excess of 160 million TCR-beta sequences. These sequences covered 15-18 subjects. Each CDR3 protein gets one entry after TCRdb re-called the 5' RACE reads with MiXCR. The table has about 20,000 distinct CDR3 sequences, 2.6% seen once. Trimming took 3 bases from V and 5 from J, leaving 4 bases between them. Per the germline V gene, CDR1 is DFQATT and CDR2 is SNEGSKA (reference sequence). The CDR3 covers 10 residues. Study results and caveats: The study phylogenetically grouped the repertoires of 18 of 34 multiple sclerosis patients into one related-CDR3 cluster, a possible signature. The multiple sclerosis repertoire cluster had no clinical or MRI correlate.

The sequencing sample was made of PBMCs. This clonotype was sampled from a woman younger than 30 with multiple sclerosis. The chain recombines TRBV20-1 with TRBJ2-5; no firm D call. The CDR3 DNA sequence: TGCAGTGCTAGGGATGAGACCCAGTACTTC. It codes for CSARDETQYF.